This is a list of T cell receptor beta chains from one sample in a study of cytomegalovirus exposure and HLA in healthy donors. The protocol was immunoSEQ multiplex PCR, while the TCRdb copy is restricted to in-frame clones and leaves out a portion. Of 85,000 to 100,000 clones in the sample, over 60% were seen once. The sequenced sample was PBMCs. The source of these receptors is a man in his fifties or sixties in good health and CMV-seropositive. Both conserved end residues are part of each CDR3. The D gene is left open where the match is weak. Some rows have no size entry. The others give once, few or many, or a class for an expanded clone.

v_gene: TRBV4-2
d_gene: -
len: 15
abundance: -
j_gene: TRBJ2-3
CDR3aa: CASSQEGLTTDTQYF

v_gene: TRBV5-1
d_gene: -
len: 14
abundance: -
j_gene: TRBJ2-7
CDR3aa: CASSPEGSSYEQYF

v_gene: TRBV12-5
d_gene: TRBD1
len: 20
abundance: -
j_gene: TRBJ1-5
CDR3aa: CASGLVTIQGDIISNQPQHF

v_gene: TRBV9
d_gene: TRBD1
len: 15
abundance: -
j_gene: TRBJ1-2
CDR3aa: CASSVAMDRVYGYTF

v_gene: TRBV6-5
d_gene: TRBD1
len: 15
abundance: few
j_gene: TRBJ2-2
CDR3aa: CASSAWTGNTGELFF

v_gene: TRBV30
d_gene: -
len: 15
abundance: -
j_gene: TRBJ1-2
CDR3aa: CAWSTPGTIDYGYTF

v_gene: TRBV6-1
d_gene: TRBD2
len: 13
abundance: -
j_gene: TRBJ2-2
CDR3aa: CAGGGPNTGELFF

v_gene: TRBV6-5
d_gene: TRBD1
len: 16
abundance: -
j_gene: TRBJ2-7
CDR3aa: CASSYSRATGNHEQYF

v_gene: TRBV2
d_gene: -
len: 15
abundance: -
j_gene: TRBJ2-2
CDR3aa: CASSVEGPNTGELFF

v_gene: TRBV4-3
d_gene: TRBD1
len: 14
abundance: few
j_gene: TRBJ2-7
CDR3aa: CASSPRTGSYEQYF

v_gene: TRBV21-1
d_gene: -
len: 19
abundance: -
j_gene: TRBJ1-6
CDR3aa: CASSKDPVLPLSYNSPLHF

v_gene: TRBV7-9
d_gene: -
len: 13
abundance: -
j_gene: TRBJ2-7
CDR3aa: CSSSLGLSYEQYF

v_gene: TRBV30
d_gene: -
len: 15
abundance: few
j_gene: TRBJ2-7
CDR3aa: CALYFEGGVGDEQYF

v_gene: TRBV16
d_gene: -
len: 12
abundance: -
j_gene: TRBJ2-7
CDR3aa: CASSQVGGEQYF

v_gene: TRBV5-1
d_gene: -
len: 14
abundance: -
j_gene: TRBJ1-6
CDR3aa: CASRTASYNSPLHF

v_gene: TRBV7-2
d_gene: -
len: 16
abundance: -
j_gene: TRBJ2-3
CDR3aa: CASSLSGTLSTDTQYF

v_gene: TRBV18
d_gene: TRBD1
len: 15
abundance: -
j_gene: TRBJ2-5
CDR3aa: CASSPGTGGWETQYF

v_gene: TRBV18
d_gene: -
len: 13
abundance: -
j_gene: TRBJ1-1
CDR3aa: CASSPTFNTEAFF

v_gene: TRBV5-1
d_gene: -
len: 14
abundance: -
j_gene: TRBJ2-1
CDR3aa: CASSLRGLLNEQFF

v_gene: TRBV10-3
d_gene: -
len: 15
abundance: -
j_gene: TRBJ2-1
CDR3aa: CAISERQNPNNEQFF

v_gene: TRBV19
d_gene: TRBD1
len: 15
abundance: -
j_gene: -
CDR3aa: CASSIGQGHSYEQYF

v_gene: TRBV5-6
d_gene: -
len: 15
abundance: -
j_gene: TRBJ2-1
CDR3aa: CASSLGASSYNEQFF

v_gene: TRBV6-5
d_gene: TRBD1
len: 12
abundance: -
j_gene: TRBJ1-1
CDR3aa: CASSEATGVAFF

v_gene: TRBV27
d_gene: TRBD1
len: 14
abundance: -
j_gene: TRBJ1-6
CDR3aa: CASRRQTGLSPLHF

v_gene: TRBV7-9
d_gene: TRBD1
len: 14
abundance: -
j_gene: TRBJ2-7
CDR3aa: CASSPQSGGYEQYF

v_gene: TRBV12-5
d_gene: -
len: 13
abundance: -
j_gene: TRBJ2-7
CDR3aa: CASGLQGGGEQYF

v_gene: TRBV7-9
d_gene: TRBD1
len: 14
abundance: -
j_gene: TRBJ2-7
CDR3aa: CASSPWGQDGEQYF